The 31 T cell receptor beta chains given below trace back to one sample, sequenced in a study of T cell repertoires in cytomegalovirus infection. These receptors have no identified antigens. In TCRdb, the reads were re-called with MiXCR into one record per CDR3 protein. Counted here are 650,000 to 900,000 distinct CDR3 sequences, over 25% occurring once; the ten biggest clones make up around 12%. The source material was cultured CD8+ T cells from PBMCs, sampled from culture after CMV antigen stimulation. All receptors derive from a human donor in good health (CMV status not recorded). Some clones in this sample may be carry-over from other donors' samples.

CDR3 sequence: CASSVAPRGGPNNEQFF. CDR3 DNA: TGTGCCAGCAGCGTAGCTCCTCGGGGGGGCCCGAACAATGAGCAGTTCTTC. The gene calls are TRBV9 and TRBJ2-1; 8 nucleotides line up with TRBD2. This CDR3 comprises 17 residues. Germline V gene data show CDR1 as SGDLS and CDR2 as YYNGEE. The ends lost 0 bases at V and 5 bases at J; junction bases unmatched: 10.

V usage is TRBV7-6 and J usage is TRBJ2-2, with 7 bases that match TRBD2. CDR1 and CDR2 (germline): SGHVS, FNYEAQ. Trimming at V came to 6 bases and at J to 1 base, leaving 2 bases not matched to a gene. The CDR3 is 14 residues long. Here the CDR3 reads CASRGGRNTGELFF. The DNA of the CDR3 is TGTGCCAGCAGGGGCGGGAGGAACACCGGGGAGCTGTTTTTT.

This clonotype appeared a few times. The CDR3 DNA reads TGTGCCAGTATATCCCCCCTCCGCAACGACAGAGTCCGGCAGCCCCAGCATTTT. Protein: CASISPLRNDRVRQPQHF. This rearrangement joins TRBV19 to TRBJ1-5, with D possibly being TRBD1 (5 bases). Trimming left V 7 bases short and J 7 bases short, with 29 bases between. CDR3 length equals 18 residues. Germline CDR1 reads LNHDA; CDR2 reads SQIVND (reference sequence).

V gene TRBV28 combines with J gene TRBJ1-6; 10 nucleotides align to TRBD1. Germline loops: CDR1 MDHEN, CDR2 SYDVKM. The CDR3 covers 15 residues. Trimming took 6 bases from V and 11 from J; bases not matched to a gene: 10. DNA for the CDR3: TGTGCCAGCAGCCCCTCAGGGACAGGGGTTCCACCCCTCCACTTT. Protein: CASSPSGTGVPPLHF.

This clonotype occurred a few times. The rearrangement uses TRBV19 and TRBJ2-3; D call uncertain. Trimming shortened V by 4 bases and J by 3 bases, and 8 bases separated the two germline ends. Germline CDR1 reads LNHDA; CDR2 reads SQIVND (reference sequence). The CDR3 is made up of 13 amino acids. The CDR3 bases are TGTGCCAGTAGTACCCTAGAGACAGATACGCAGTATTTT. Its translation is CASSTLETDTQYF.

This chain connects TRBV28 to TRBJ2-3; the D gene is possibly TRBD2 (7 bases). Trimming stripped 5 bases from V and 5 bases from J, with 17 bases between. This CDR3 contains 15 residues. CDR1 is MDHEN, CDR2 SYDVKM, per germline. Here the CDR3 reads CASSLGWGGEDTQYF. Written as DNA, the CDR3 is TGTGCCAGCAGTCTCGGGTGGGGGGGCGAAGATACGCAGTATTTT.

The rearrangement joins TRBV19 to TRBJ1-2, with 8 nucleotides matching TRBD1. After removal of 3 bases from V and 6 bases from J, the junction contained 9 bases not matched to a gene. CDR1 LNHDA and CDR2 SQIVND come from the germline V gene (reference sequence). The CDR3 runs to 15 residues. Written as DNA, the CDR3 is TGTGCCAGTAGTATCCTCCGAGACAGGGGACATGGCTACACCTTC. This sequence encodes CASSILRDRGHGYTF.

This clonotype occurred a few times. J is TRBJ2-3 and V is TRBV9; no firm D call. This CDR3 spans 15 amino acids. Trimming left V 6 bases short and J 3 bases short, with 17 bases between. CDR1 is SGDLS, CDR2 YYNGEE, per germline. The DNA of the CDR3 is TGTGCCAGCACCGTCGAGCACAAGGTTACAGATACGCAGTATTTT. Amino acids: CASTVEHKVTDTQYF.

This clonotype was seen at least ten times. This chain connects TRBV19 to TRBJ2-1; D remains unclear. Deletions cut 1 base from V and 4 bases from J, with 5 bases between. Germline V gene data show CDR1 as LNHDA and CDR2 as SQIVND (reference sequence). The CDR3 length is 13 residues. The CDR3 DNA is TGTGCCAGTAGTATAGGTCGGTACAATGAGCAGTTCTTC. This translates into CASSIGRYNEQFF.

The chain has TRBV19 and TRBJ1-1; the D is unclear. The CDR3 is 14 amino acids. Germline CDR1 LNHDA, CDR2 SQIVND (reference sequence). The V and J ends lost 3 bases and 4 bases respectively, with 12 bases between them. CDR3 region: CASSMSGRSTEAFF. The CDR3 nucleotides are TGTGCCAGTAGTATGAGTGGGCGGAGCACTGAAGCTTTCTTT.

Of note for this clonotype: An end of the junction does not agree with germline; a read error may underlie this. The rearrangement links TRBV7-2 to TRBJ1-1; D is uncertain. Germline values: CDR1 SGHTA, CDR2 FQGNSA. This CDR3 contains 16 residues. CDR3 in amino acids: CASSPDTFGMNTETFF. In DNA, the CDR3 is TGTGCCAGCAGCCCCGACACCTTTGGCATGAACACTGAAACTTTCTTT.

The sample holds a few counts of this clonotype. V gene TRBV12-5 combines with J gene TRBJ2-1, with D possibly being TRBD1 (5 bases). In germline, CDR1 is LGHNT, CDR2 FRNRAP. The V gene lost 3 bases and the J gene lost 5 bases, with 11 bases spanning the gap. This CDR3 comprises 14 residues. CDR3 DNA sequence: TGTGCTAGTGGTTTCTATCAGGGAAACAATGAGCAGTTCTTC. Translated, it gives CASGFYQGNNEQFF.

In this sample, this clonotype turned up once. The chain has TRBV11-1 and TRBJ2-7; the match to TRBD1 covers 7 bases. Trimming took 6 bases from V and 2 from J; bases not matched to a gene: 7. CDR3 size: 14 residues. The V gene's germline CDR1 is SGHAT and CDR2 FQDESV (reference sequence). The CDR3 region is CASRPTGTTYEQYF. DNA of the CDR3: TGTGCCAGCAGACCGACAGGGACAACCTACGAGCAGTACTTC.

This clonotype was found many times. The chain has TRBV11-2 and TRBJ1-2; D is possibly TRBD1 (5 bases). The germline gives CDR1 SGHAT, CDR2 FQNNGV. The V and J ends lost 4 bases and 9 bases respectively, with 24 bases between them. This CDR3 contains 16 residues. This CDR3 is CASSSPGQGRMSSYTF. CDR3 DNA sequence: TGTGCCAGCAGCTCCCCGGGGCAGGGCCGGATGAGTAGCTACACCTTC.

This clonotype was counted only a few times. In DNA, the CDR3 is TGTGCCAGTAGACTAGCGGGGGATATGGAGACCCAGTACTTC. Residues: CASRLAGDMETQYF. The chain combines TRBV19 with TRBJ2-5, with 11 bases that match TRBD2. Germline trimming cut 6 bases from V and 5 bases from J; bases unmatched to any gene: 5. The CDR3 totals 14 residues. The germline V gene encodes CDR1 LNHDA and CDR2 SQIVND (reference sequence). The entire variable domain, with the rest obtained from reference TRBV19 and TRBJ2-5, is as follows: DGGITQSPKYLFRKEGQNVTLSCEQNLNHDAMYWYRQDPGQGLRLIYYSQIVNDFQKGDIAEGYSVSREKKESFPLTVTSAQKNPTAFYLCASRLAGDMETQYFGPGTRLLVL.

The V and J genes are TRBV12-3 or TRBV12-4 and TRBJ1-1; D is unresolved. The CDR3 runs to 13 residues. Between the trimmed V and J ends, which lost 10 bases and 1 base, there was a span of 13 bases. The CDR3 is CATILGGNTEAFF. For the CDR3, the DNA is TGTGCCACGATACTGGGCGGGAACACTGAAGCTTTCTTT.

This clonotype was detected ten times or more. CDR3 DNA: TGTGCCAGCAGTTACCAGGGGTATGGAAACACCATATATTTT. This translates into CASSYQGYGNTIYF. The chain combines TRBV6-5 with TRBJ1-3; D possibly corresponds to TRBD1 (6 bases). V was shortened by 2 bases and J by 3 bases, with 8 bases between the two germline ends. This CDR3 has 14 residues. CDR1 is MNHEY, CDR2 SVGAGI, per germline.

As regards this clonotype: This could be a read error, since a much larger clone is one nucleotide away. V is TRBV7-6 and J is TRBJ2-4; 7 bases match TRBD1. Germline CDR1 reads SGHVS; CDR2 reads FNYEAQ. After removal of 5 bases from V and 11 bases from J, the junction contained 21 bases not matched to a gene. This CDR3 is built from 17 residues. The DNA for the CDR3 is TGTGCCAGCAGCCCCCCCCTCCGGGACAGTGGATACTTATTTCAGTACTTC. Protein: CASSPPLRDSGYLFQYF.

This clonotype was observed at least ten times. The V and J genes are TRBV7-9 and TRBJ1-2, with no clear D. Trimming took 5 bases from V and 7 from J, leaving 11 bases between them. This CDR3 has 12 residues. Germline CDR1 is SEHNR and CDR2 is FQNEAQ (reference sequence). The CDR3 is CASSATGGGYTF. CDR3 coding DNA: TGTGCCAGCAGCGCAACCGGTGGTGGCTACACCTTC.

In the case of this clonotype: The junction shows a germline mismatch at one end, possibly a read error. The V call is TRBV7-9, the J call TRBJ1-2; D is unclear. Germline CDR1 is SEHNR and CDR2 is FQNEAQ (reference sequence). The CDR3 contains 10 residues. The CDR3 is CASSLRDGAF. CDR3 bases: TGTGCCAGCAGCTTACGTGACGGCGCCTTC. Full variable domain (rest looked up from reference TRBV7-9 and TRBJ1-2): DTGVSQNPRHKITKRGQNVTFRCDPISEHNRLYWYRQTLGQGPEFLTYFQNEAQLEKSRLLSDRFSAERPKGSFSTLEIQRTEQGDSAMYLCASSLRDGAFGSGTRLTVV.

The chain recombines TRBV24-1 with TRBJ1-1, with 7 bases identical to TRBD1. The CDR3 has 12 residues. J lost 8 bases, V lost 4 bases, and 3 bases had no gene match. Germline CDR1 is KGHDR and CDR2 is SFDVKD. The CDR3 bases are TGTGCCACCAGTGACCTGACAGGGGAAGCTTTCTTT. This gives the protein CATSDLTGEAFF.

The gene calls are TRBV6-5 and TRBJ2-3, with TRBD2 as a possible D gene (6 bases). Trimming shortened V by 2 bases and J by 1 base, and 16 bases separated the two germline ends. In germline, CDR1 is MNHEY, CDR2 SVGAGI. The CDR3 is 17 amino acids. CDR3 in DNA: TGTGCCAGCAGTTACACGGAGGATAGCGGAGGCACAGATACGCAGTATTTT. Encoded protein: CASSYTEDSGGTDTQYF.

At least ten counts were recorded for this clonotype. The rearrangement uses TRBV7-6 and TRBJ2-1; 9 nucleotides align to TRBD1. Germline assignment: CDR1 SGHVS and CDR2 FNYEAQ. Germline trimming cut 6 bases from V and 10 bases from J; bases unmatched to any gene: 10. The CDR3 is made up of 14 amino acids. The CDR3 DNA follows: TGTGCCAGCAGTTGGGGGTGGGGACAGGGAGAGCAGTTCTTC. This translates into CASSWGWGQGEQFF.

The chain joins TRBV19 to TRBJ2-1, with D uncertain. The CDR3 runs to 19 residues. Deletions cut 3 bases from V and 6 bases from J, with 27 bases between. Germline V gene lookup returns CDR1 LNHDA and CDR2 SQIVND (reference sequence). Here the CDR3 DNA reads TGTGCCAGTAGTATTAGATTGTCGGCAGAATTTACATCTATCAATGAGCAGTTCTTC. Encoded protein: CASSIRLSAEFTSINEQFF.

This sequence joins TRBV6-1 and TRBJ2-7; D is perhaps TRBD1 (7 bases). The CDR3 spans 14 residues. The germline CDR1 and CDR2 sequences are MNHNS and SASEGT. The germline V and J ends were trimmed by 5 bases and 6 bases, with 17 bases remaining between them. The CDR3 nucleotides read TGTGCCAGCAGTCTCCGGGACAGACTAGTCGAGCAGTACTTC. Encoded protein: CASSLRDRLVEQYF.

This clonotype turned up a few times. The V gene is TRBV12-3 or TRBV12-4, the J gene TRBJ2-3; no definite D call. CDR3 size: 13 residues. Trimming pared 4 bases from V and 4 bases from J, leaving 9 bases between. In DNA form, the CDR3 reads TGTGCCAGCAGTTCCCTCTCTCCAGATACGCAGTATTTT. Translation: CASSSLSPDTQYF.

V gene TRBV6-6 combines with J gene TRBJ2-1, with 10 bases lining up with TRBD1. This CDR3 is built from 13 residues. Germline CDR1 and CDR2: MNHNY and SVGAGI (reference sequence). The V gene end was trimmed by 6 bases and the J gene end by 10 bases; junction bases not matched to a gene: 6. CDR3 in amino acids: CASSMGQGYEQFF. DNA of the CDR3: TGTGCCAGCAGCATGGGACAGGGGTACGAGCAGTTCTTC.

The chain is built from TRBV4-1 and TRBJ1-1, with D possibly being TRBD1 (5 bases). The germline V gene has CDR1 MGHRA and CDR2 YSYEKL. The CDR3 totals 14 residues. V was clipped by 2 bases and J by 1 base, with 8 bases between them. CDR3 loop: CASSQTRGNTEAFF. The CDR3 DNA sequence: TGCGCCAGCAGCCAAACTAGGGGGAACACTGAAGCTTTCTTT.

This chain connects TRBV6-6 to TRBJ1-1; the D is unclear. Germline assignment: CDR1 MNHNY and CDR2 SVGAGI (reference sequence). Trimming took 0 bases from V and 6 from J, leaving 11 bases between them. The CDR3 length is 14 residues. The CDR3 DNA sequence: TGTGCCAGCAGTTACTCCCAGACCGGCCCTGAAGCTTTCTTT. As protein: CASSYSQTGPEAFF.

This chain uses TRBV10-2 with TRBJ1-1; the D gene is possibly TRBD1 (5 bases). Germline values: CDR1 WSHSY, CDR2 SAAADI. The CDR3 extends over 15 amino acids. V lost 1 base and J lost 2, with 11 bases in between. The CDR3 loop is CASSELAGLNTEAFF. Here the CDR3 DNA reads TGCGCCAGCAGTGAGTTGGCGGGACTTAACACTGAAGCTTTCTTT.

The CDR3 is CASSRSPGVSGNTIYF. The CDR3 DNA is TGTGCCAGCAGCCGGAGCCCAGGAGTCTCTGGAAACACCATATATTTT. The genes are TRBV12-3 or TRBV12-4 and TRBJ1-3; D is unclear. V shed 6 bases and J shed 0 bases, with 15 bases lying between them. This CDR3 contains 16 residues.